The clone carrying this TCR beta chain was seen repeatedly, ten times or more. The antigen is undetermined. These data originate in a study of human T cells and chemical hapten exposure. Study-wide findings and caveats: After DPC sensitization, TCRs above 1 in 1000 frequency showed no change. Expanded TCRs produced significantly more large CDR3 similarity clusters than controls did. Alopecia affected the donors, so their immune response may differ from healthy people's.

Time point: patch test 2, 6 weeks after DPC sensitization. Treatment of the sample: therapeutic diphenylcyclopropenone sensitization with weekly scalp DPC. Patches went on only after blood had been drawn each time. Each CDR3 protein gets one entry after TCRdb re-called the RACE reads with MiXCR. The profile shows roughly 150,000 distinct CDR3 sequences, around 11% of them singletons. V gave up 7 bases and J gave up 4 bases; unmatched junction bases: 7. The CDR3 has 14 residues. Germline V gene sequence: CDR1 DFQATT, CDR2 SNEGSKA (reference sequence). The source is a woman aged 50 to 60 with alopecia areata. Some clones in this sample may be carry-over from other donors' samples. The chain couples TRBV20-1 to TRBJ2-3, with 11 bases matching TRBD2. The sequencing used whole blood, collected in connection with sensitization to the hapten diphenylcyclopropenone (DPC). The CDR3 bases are TGCAGTGAGGTAGCGGGAGGGCGGCCAGATACGCAGTATTTT. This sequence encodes CSEVAGGRPDTQYF.